What follows are 29 T cell receptor beta chains derived from one specimen sequenced in a study of cytomegalovirus exposure and HLA in healthy donors. Primers for the PCR totalled 60 Vbeta and 13 Jbeta. Libraries were prepared by immunoSEQ multiplex PCR; TCRdb keeps only in-frame clonotypes and omits some of them. The sample comprises 120,000 to 150,000 clones, around three quarters of which are singletons, and around an eighth rests with the top ten. What was sequenced was PBMCs. Source of these receptors: a man aged 40-49 years in good health and CMV-seropositive.

The rearrangement joins TRBV5-5 to TRBJ1-4, with a possible D match to TRBD1 (6 bases). The germline V gene has CDR1 SGHKS and CDR2 YYEKEE (reference sequence). V dropped 4 bases and J dropped 8 bases, with 18 bases sitting between them. This CDR3 contains 15 residues. CDR3 amino acids: CASSPSSGAREKLFF. CDR3 coding DNA: TGTGCCAGCAGCCCCAGTTCAGGGGCGCGGGAAAAACTGTTTTTT.

This chain joins TRBV19 and TRBJ1-2; 7 bases map to TRBD1. Germline V gives CDR1 LNHDA, CDR2 SQIVND (reference sequence). With 8 bases clipped from V and 0 bases from J, the junction kept 6 bases outside the gene matches. The CDR3 contains 14 residues. Written as DNA, the CDR3 is TGTGCCAGTCATACAGGGGCGACTAACTATGGCTACACCTTC. Protein product: CASHTGATNYGYTF.

The chain combines TRBV11-2 with TRBJ1-2; D not resolved. This CDR3 has 15 residues. Germline V gene sequence: CDR1 SGHAT, CDR2 FQNNGV. The germline V and J ends were trimmed by 0 bases and 7 bases, with 15 bases remaining between them. For the CDR3, the DNA is TGTGCCAGCAGCTTAGAGGGAGCCCAGCGGCTTGGCTACACCTTC. Residues: CASSLEGAQRLGYTF. Looking up the rest from reference TRBV11-2 and TRBJ1-2 gives the full variable domain: EAGVAQSPRYKIIEKRQSVAFWCNPISGHATLYWYQQILGQGPKLLIQFQNNGVVDDSQLPKDRFSAERLKGVDSTLKIQPAKLEDSAVYLCASSLEGAQRLGYTFGSGTRLTVV.

The V call is TRBV7-9, the J call TRBJ2-1; 12 bases agree with TRBD2. This CDR3 is built from 15 residues. The germline gives CDR1 SEHNR, CDR2 FQNEAQ (reference sequence). V was pared by 3 bases and J by 8 bases, with 5 bases of the junction left unmatched. CDR3 bases: TGTGCCAGCAGCTTGCTAGCGGGAGGGCCAGATGAGCAGTTCTTC. It translates to CASSLLAGGPDEQFF.

The chain couples TRBV2 to TRBJ2-2, with TRBD2 matching 16 bases. Germline assignment: CDR1 SNHLY and CDR2 FYNNEI. This CDR3 is 18 amino acids long. After removal of 6 bases from V and 2 bases from J, the junction contained 6 bases not matched to a gene. The CDR3 DNA reads as TGTGCCAGCAGAGACGGGACTAGCGGGAGGGTTAACACCGGGGAGCTGTTTTTT. Translation gives CASRDGTSGRVNTGELFF.

V and J are TRBV4-3 and TRBJ1-4; D not resolved. Trimming removed 1 base at V and 8 bases at J, with 17 bases between. The CDR3 consists of 16 residues. Germline CDR1 is LGHNA and CDR2 is YSLEER. DNA of the CDR3: TGCGCCAGCAGCCAAGTGGTTGCAGGTGCCTTGGAAAAACTGTTTTTT. It codes for CASSQVVAGALEKLFF.

The chain employs TRBV28 and TRBJ2-7; D is possibly TRBD1 (7 bases). The CDR3 totals 14 residues. The germline CDR1 and CDR2 sequences are MDHEN and SYDVKM. V lost 8 bases to trimming and J lost 5 bases, with 19 bases between them. The CDR3 is CASHARQGGNEQYF. The CDR3 DNA is TGTGCCAGCCATGCCCGACAGGGAGGAAACGAGCAGTACTTC.

The V and J genes are TRBV28 and TRBJ2-3, with 7 positions matching TRBD1. The germline CDR1 and CDR2 sequences are MDHEN and SYDVKM. This CDR3 comprises 16 residues. The J segment lost 2 bases and the V segment lost 9 bases, leaving 14 bases of the junction unmatched. The CDR3 nucleotides are TGTGCCAGTCTACCCGGGACAGTGTATTACACAGATACGCAGTATTTT. Its translation is CASLPGTVYYTDTQYF.

This rearrangement joins TRBV7-6 to TRBJ1-1, with 7 positions matching TRBD1. Germline trimming cut 2 bases from V and 4 bases from J; bases unmatched to any gene: 7. Looked up from germline, CDR1 is SGHVS and CDR2 is FNYEAQ. The CDR3 covers 15 residues. The CDR3 sequence is CASSLTGQRSTEAFF. CDR3 bases: TGTGCCAGCAGCTTAACGGGACAGCGGAGCACTGAAGCTTTCTTT.

This sequence joins TRBV5-1 and TRBJ2-3; the match to TRBD2 covers 8 bases. J was trimmed by 4 bases and V by 2 bases; bases with no gene match: 15. This CDR3 has 18 amino acids. CDR1 SGHRS and CDR2 YFSETQ come from the germline V gene. The CDR3 DNA reads TGCGCCAGCAGCTTTTTGGGCGGGGGACTAGGAGTCCCAGATACGCAGTATTTT. It encodes CASSFLGGGLGVPDTQYF.

With respect to this clone: The junction shows a germline mismatch at one end, possibly a read error. J is TRBJ2-7 and V is TRBV7-9; 9 nucleotides line up with TRBD1. The CDR3 loop spans 16 amino acids. The germline gives CDR1 SEHNR, CDR2 FQNEAQ (reference sequence). The CDR3 DNA sequence: TGTTCCAGCAGCTTAGCCCCGGGACAGGGAGCCTACGAGCAGTACTTC. Residues: CSSSLAPGQGAYEQYF.

The chain has TRBV7-2 and TRBJ1-5, with D possibly being TRBD1 (5 bases). This CDR3 is built from 12 residues. Germline CDR1 SGHTA, CDR2 FQGNSA. Deletions cut 4 bases from V and 7 bases from J, with 8 bases between. The CDR3 region has the DNA TGTGCCAGCAGCTGGGGGGGGCAGCCCCAGCATTTT. This codes for CASSWGGQPQHF. Drawing the rest from reference TRBV7-2 and TRBJ1-5, the complete variable domain is GAGVSQSPSNKVTEKGKDVELRCDPISGHTALYWYRQSLGQGLEFLIYFQGNSAPDKSGLPSDRFSAERTGGSVSTLTIQRTQQEDSAVYLCASSWGGQPQHFGDGTRLSIL.

The chain uses TRBV12-5 and TRBJ1-1; D gene unclear. The CDR3 is 16 residues long. Germline CDR1 is LGHNT and CDR2 is FRNRAP. V lost 4 bases, J lost 1 base, and 16 bases lay in between. This CDR3 reads CASGSPPGSANTEAFF. CDR3 in DNA: TGTGCTAGTGGTTCCCCCCCAGGAAGTGCGAACACTGAAGCTTTCTTT. Full variable domain (remainder filled in from reference TRBV12-5 and TRBJ1-1): DARVTQTPRHKVTEMGQEVTMRCQPILGHNTVFWYRQTMMQGLELLAYFRNRAPLDDSGMPKDRFSAEMPDATLATLKIQPSEPRDSAVYFCASGSPPGSANTEAFFGQGTRLTVV.

This chain connects TRBV11-2 to TRBJ2-7; no definite D call. Trimming shortened V by 5 bases and J by 0 bases, and 20 bases separated the two germline ends. The germline gives CDR1 SGHAT, CDR2 FQNNGV. CDR3 length equals 17 residues. The CDR3 nucleotides are TGTGCCAGCAGCCAAGACCTATGGCGGTCTAGCTCCTACGAGCAGTACTTC. It specifies CASSQDLWRSSSYEQYF.

This sequence joins TRBV6-1 and TRBJ2-3, with 8 bases that match TRBD2. The germline V gene has CDR1 MNHNS and CDR2 SASEGT. The CDR3 spans 17 residues. The V segment lost 2 bases and the J segment 0 bases; nucleotides outside the gene matches: 7. Here the CDR3 reads CASSERGSGDSTDTQYF. CDR3 coding DNA: TGTGCCAGCAGTGAACGGGGTAGCGGGGACAGCACAGATACGCAGTATTTT.

The chain has TRBV19 and TRBJ1-1; TRBD1 matches 8 bases. Unmatched junction bases numbered 15, after V lost 4 bases and J lost 8 bases. The CDR3 covers 16 residues. Germline V gene data show CDR1 as LNHDA and CDR2 as SQIVND (reference sequence). The CDR3 region is CASSTEGDRSPFEAFF. CDR3 DNA: TGTGCCAGTAGTACCGAGGGGGACAGGTCCCCCTTCGAAGCTTTCTTT.

The chain is built from TRBV4-3 and TRBJ1-1; possibly TRBD1 for D (5 bases). V lost 0 bases, J lost 10 bases, and 12 bases lay in between. Germline V gene lookup returns CDR1 LGHNA and CDR2 YSLEER. The CDR3 extends over 13 amino acids. The CDR3 region is CASSQEGGNVAFF. The CDR3 DNA reads TGCGCCAGCAGCCAAGAGGGGGGGAACGTAGCTTTCTTT.

The V gene is TRBV19, the J gene TRBJ1-2; D may be TRBD1 (5 bases). Germline CDR1 is LNHDA and CDR2 is SQIVND (reference sequence). The CDR3 loop spans 15 amino acids. The germline V and J ends were trimmed by 7 bases and 8 bases, with 23 bases remaining between them. The CDR3 spells CASTPLGGGKRGYTF. The CDR3 DNA sequence: TGTGCCAGTACCCCCCTCGGCGGGGGTAAGAGGGGCTACACCTTC.

The chain joins TRBV9 to TRBJ2-1, with a possible D match to TRBD2 (5 bases). The germline gives CDR1 SGDLS, CDR2 YYNGEE. With 0 bases removed from V and 1 base from J, the gap between germline ends came to 11 bases. The CDR3 covers 16 residues. DNA of the CDR3: TGTGCCAGCAGCGTAGGATTGGGGAGTTCCTACAATGAGCAGTTCTTC. It specifies CASSVGLGSSYNEQFF. Full variable domain (missing parts from reference TRBV9 and TRBJ2-1): DSGVTQTPKHLITATGQRVTLRCSPRSGDLSVYWYQQSLDQGLQFLIQYYNGEERAKGNILERFSAQQFPDLHSELNLSSLELGDSALYFCASSVGLGSSYNEQFFGPGTRLTVL.

This clone was seen a handful of times. The rearrangement uses TRBV6-1 and TRBJ2-1; 11 bases are a match to TRBD2. Germline CDR1 MNHNS, CDR2 SASEGT. The CDR3 is 14 residues long. Trimming at V came to 8 bases and at J to 6 bases, leaving 6 bases not matched to a gene. DNA of the CDR3: TGTGCCAGCTCGGGACTAGCGGAGGTCAATGAGCAGTTCTTC. This sequence encodes CASSGLAEVNEQFF.

This clone was recorded only once. The chain employs TRBV6-4 and TRBJ1-1; tentative D call: TRBD1 (5 bases). CDR3 size: 13 residues. CDR1 is MRHNA, CDR2 SNTAGT, per germline. The V and J ends lost 4 bases and 5 bases respectively, with 11 bases between them. As DNA, the CDR3 is TGTGCCAGCAGTGTTCTCCAGGGAACTGAAGCTTTCTTT. Its protein is CASSVLQGTEAFF.

The count of this clone is one. The junction departs from the called germline gene at one end, perhaps through a read error. The V call is TRBV7-9, the J call TRBJ1-4, with 9 bases matching TRBD1. This CDR3 has 17 amino acids. Per the germline V gene, CDR1 is SEHNR and CDR2 is FQNEAQ (reference sequence). CDR3 sequence (DNA): TGTTCCAGCAGCCGGAGGACAGGGGCGGCAACTAATGAAAAACTGTTTTTT. Translation gives CSSSRRTGAATNEKLFF.

This sequence joins TRBV28 and TRBJ2-5, with 9 bases aligning to TRBD1. The DNA end is more similar to TRBJ2-7, so the J call may be wrong. The germline gives CDR1 MDHEN, CDR2 SYDVKM. This CDR3 region has 15 residues. The CDR3 region has the DNA TGTGCCAGCAGTTGGGGACCGGGACAGGGTTACGAGCAGTACTTC. Its translation is CASSWGPGQGYEQYF.

V gene TRBV27 combines with J gene TRBJ2-2, with 7 positions matching TRBD1. V lost 7 bases to trimming and J lost 5 bases; unmatched junction nucleotides: 7. The CDR3 covers 14 residues. The V gene's germline CDR1 is MNHEY and CDR2 SMNVEV (reference sequence). The CDR3 loop reads CASKRGTETGELFF. The CDR3 DNA is TGTGCCAGCAAACGAGGGACAGAGACCGGGGAGCTGTTTTTT.

J is TRBJ2-7 and V is TRBV11-2; 7 positions agree with TRBD2. CDR1 and CDR2 from the germline V gene are SGHAT and FQNNGV. The CDR3 has 16 residues. V lost 2 bases and J lost 3; bases outside the gene matches: 10. CDR3 sequence: CASSLRMGGLDYEQYF. CDR3 nucleotides: TGTGCCAGCAGCTTAAGGATGGGAGGGCTCGACTACGAGCAGTACTTC.

The chain employs TRBV27 and TRBJ1-1; no reliable D call. V dropped 1 base and J dropped 6 bases, with 9 bases sitting between them. Germline lookup yields CDR1 MNHEY and CDR2 SMNVEV (reference sequence). CDR3 size: 13 residues. Written as DNA, the CDR3 is TGTGCCAGCAGTTTATTCCGTGAGGCTGAAGCTTTCTTT. Residues: CASSLFREAEAFF.

This chain links TRBV5-6 with TRBJ1-5; D uncertain. Trimming shortened V by 1 base and J by 2 bases, and 13 bases separated the two germline ends. The CDR3 loop spans 16 amino acids. Germline CDR1 and CDR2: SGHDT and YYEEEE. CDR3: CASSLTGGGGNQPQHF. The CDR3 DNA reads TGTGCCAGCAGCTTGACGGGTGGCGGGGGCAATCAGCCCCAGCATTTT.

This CDR3 reads CASSPPGQGVAEAFF. In nucleotides, the CDR3 is TGTGCCAGCAGCCCCCCGGGACAGGGGGTTGCTGAAGCTTTCTTT. The genes are TRBV5-4 and TRBJ1-1; 11 bases map to TRBD1. The ends lost 4 bases at V and 6 bases at J; junction bases unmatched: 8. Germline lookup yields CDR1 SGHNT and CDR2 YYREEE (reference sequence). The CDR3 length is 15 residues.

This clone was counted only a few times. This rearrangement joins TRBV5-1 to TRBJ2-7; D perhaps matches TRBD1 (6 bases). From germline, CDR1 is SGHRS and CDR2 YFSETQ. The V end lost 4 bases, the J end lost 0 bases, and 14 bases lay between the germline ends. The CDR3 has 15 residues. CDR3 nucleotides: TGCGCCAGCAGCGCAGGGGCGGGCTACTCCTACGAGCAGTACTTC. Residues: CASSAGAGYSYEQYF.